Listed below are T cell receptor beta chains from one sample, sequenced in a study of control samples from healthy donors and cancer patients. Only in-frame clones appear in the TCRdb table, and some are missing; sequencing was by immunoSEQ multiplex PCR. Of about 150,000 clones in the sample, around 95% were seen once. Sequenced sample: blood. These receptors all stem from a man aged 40-55 years in good health. Each CDR3 is given with its conserved first and last residue. Each record gives: J gene, V gene, clone size, CDR3 protein. Clone size is given for some rows only: seen once, a few or many times, or a class if the clone is expanded.

>TRBJ2-1|TRBV6-5|.
CASSSTGSSYNEQFF
>TRBJ1-1|TRBV4-2|few
CASSQDPAGTEAFF
>TRBJ1-2|TRBV4-3|.
CASSPDRANNYGYTF
>TRBJ1-5|TRBV5-1|.
CASAVRIGEQPQHF
>TRBJ2-7|TRBV10-1|.
CASSESLAGGYEQYF
>TRBJ1-1|TRBV30|.
CAWSPPFTWGTEAFF
>TRBJ2-7|TRBV27|.
CASSLMEHYEQYF
>TRBJ1-1|TRBV24-1|.
CATSAGVGWDTEAFF
>TRBJ2-5|TRBV19|.
CASSYRASQETQYF
>TRBJ2-1|TRBV6-5|.
CASSTGGAGNEQFF
>TRBJ2-2|TRBV29-1|.
CSVEDRGTGVTGELFF
>TRBJ1-3|TRBV5-1|.
CASSLRPGAGNTIYF
>TRBJ2-7|TRBV28|.
CASSPNRVRVYF
>TRBJ2-1|TRBV6-1|.
CASSEAHLQEQFF
>TRBJ2-3|TRBV30|.
CAWSVGGGASDTQYF
>TRBJ2-7|TRBV18|once
CASSPRQGATYEQYF
>TRBJ1-4|TRBV6-5|.
CASSSDSSNEKLFF
>TRBJ2-7|TRBV7-2|.
CASSFIHRQGREQYF
>TRBJ1-1|TRBV5-1|.
CASSTEPGRSNTEAFF
>TRBJ2-7|TRBV5-1|once
CASSLDRGGDEQYF
>TRBJ2-2|TRBV7-6|.
CASSLVPGKNTGELFF
>TRBJ1-1|TRBV3-1/TRBV3-2|once
CASSYRGEDTEAFF
>TRBJ1-2|TRBV5-1|.
CASSLEAVTYGYTF
>TRBJ1-2|TRBV6-5|.
CAILLGVGYTF
>TRBJ2-3|TRBV9|.
CASSTTGAVTDTQYF
>TRBJ1-1|TRBV9|.
CASSVAQGNAEAFF
>TRBJ1-2|TRBV19|once
CASSIAGQGASIYGYTF
>TRBJ1-6|TRBV6-5|.
CASSYSGPSPLHF
>TRBJ1-2|TRBV5-1|.
CASSPDSTVSYGYTF
>TRBJ1-5|TRBV5-1|.
CASSVQPGVNQPQHF
>TRBJ2-1|TRBV6-5|.
CASSNVLAGYNEQFF
>TRBJ2-4|TRBV28|once
CASSPQAGGLVAKNIQYF
>TRBJ1-1|TRBV18|.
CASSPPSPANTEAFF
>TRBJ1-2|TRBV6-5|.
CASSYDDSGYGYTF
>TRBJ2-6|TRBV18|.
CASSWPLTGGMSGANVLTF
>TRBJ1-2|TRBV4-3|.
CASSQDRTVIYGYTF
>TRBJ1-2|TRBV5-4|.
CASSLEVLTGGHYGYTF
>TRBJ1-2|TRBV29-1|.
CSVEDRGDPINYGYTF
>TRBJ2-2|TRBV6-2/TRBV6-3|.
CASSDRASGELFF
>TRBJ2-3|TRBV6-1|once
CASSGYASQHTDTQYF
>TRBJ2-3|TRBV7-2|.
CASSFRGGGATDTQYF
>TRBJ2-1|TRBV15|few
CATSRDWELQFF
>TRBJ1-2|TRBV21-1|.
CASLPGTLLGYGYTF
>TRBJ1-4|TRBV9|.
CASSAERGYPNEKLFF
>TRBJ2-7|TRBV19|.
CASAQGAGYEQYF
>TRBJ1-5|TRBV7-2|.
CASSRDSSNGNQPQHF
>TRBJ2-7|TRBV6-6|.
CASSLAGNYEQYF
>TRBJ2-7|TRBV27|.
CASSLWTGKVNEQYF
>TRBJ1-2|TRBV6-5|.
CASSADRNYGYTF
>TRBJ2-2|TRBV19|.
CASNIAGMTGELFF
>TRBJ2-2|TRBV5-6|.
CASSLVGGGTGELFF
>TRBJ2-7|TRBV5-1|once
CASPHEQYF
>TRBJ1-2|TRBV19|.
CASTNLEKGRYGYTF